This record looks at one T cell receptor beta chain sequence and its context. Antigen specificity is unknown. Other nucleotide sequences in the sample specify the same CDR3. Trimming at V came to 6 bases and at J to 6 bases, leaving 16 bases not matched to a gene. The CDR3 contains 18 residues. CDR1 is SEHNR and CDR2 is FQNEAQ in the germline V gene (reference sequence). The data are from a study of cytomegalovirus exposure and HLA in healthy donors. Points from the study as a whole: Follow-up analysis later connected one missense variant in DCLRE1C with trimming of TCR beta V- and J-genes.

In the PCR, 60 Vbeta and 13 Jbeta primers were used. TCRdb keeps only in-frame clones here, not all; method: immunoSEQ multiplex PCR. Found here are around 76,000 clones; the top ten clones hold 1.5%. The rearrangement joins TRBV7-9 to TRBJ2-2, with TRBD2 identical over 10 bases. Sequences were obtained from PBMCs. The sequence came from a woman in her fifties or sixties in good health and CMV-seronegative. The DNA of the CDR3 is TGTGCCAGCAGTGAACCTGGGGCTAGCGGGAGAGGGGCCGGGGAGCTGTTTTTT. Protein sequence: CASSEPGASGRGAGELFF.